The rows below give T cell receptor beta chains drawn from one sample of a study of CD8+CD57+ T cells in acquired aplastic anemia. Each CDR3 protein is one row after TCRdb ran MiXCR on the reads. Among hundreds of thousands of distinct CDR3 sequences listed, under 80% were seen once. Sequencing used sorted CD4+, CD8+, or CD8+CD57+ T cells (not recorded which) from PBMCs. The source of these receptors is a human donor in good health, serving as a control. Each CDR3 is given with its conserved first and last residue. D genes are given only for firm matches. Clone size is given for some rows only: seen once, a few or many times, or a class if the clone is expanded.

v_gene	len	abundance	d_gene	j_gene	CDR3nt	CDR3aa
TRBV19	13	-	TRBD2	TRBJ2-7	TGTGCCAGTAGCACTAGCGGGGGGTTCGAGCAGTACTTC	CASSTSGGFEQYF
TRBV25-1	16	-	TRBD1	TRBJ2-1	TGTGCCAGCAGTGGGGGTCTCGGACAGGGGGGGAATGAGCAGTTCTTC	CASSGGLGQGGNEQFF
TRBV6-1	16	few	-	TRBJ2-6	TGTGCCAGCAGTCCTCCGTTCCTCACCGGGGCCAACGTCCTGACTTTC	CASSPPFLTGANVLTF
TRBV29-1	13	-	-	TRBJ2-3	TGCAGCTTGGTCGACGGGAGCACAGATACGCAGTATTTT	CSLVDGSTDTQYF
TRBV2	16	few	-	TRBJ1-6	TGTGCCAGCAGTGAACGTGGGAGCTCCTATAATTCACCCCTCCACTTT	CASSERGSSYNSPLHF
TRBV24-1	15	-	TRBD1	TRBJ2-2	TGTGCCACCAGTGACTTTGGACAGGGCACCGGGGAGCTGTTTTTT	CATSDFGQGTGELFF
TRBV5-1	15	-	-	TRBJ1-1	TGCGCCAGCAGCGCCTACAATGAGCAGTTCACTGAAGCTTTCTTT	CASSAYNEQFTEAFF
TRBV19	13	-	TRBD1	TRBJ1-5	TGTGCCAGTTGCAGGGACAGGGGATGGCCCCTCCATTTT	CASCRDRGWPLHF
TRBV5-1	12	many	-	TRBJ1-2	TGCGCCAGCAGCTTGGAGGCAGCCGGCTACACCTTC	CASSLEAAGYTF
TRBV7-2	13	-	-	TRBJ1-2	TGTGCCAGCAGCTTAGCAAGGGCGCATGGCAACCCCTTC	CASSLARAHGNPF
TRBV2	17	-	-	TRBJ2-7	-	CASSEDRVGTQYFEPGF
TRBV19	14	-	-	TRBJ1-2	TGTGCCAGTAGTATCCCCCGGGAGTACTATGGCTACACCTTC	CASSIPREYYGYTF
TRBV5-1	16	-	TRBD2	TRBJ2-2	TGCGCCAGCAGCCAACTGGGGGGGTCGACCACCGGGGAGCTGTTTTTT	CASSQLGGSTTGELFF
TRBV29-1	13	-	-	TRBJ1-2	TGCAGTGCTAGAGCGGCGGAGAACTCTGGCGACACCTTC	CSARAAENSGDTF
TRBV7-7	14	-	-	TRBJ2-7	TGTGCTAGCAGCCGACAGGGACTGAGCACAGATACGCAGTTC	CASSRQGLSTDTQF
TRBV5-4	16	-	-	TRBJ1-2	TGTGCCAGCAGCGAGCGATTAAGGGATGCTAACTATGGCTACACCTTC	CASSERLRDANYGYTF
TRBV7-9	15	-	TRBD1	TRBJ2-1	TGTGCCAGCAGCTTGGCCGCAGGGGGCACTGATGCGTTCTTCTTC	CASSLAAGGTDAFFF
TRBV7-2	14	-	-	TRBJ1-2	TGTGCCACCAGCGTCCGGGACGGGACGGGCGGCTACACCTTC	CATSVRDGTGGYTF
TRBV10-3	12	-	-	TRBJ1-5	TGTGCCATCAGTGAGGGGATTCAGCCCCAGCATTTT	CAISEGIQPQHF
TRBV7-8	16	many	-	TRBJ2-1	TGTGCCAGCAGCCCAAATTTAGGGGGGGGGCGGAATGAGCAGTTCTTC	CASSPNLGGGRNEQFF
TRBV25-1	16	once	TRBD1	TRBJ1-2	TGTGCCAGCAGTGCCTCGGGACAGCCTCTTAACTATGGCTACACCTTC	CASSASGQPLNYGYTF
TRBV27	13	many	-	TRBJ1-5	TGTGCCAGCAGTTTTAGGGATGGTCAGCCCCAGCATTTT	CASSFRDGQPQHF
TRBV25-1	11	-	TRBD1	TRBJ1-1	TGTGCCAGCAGTGAGACAGGGCGCGCTTTCTTT	CASSETGRAFF
TRBV19	16	-	-	TRBJ1-2	TGTGCCAGTAGTATAGAGCGGGCGGGGCAACGAGCCGACTACTCCTTC	CASSIERAGQRADYSF
TRBV20-1	13	-	-	TRBJ1-6	TGCAGTGCCTTCATCCACACTGATGCACCCCTCCACTTT	CSAFIHTDAPLHF
TRBV12-3/TRBV12-4	16	-	-	TRBJ1-1	TGTGCCAGCAGGCTAGCGTTCCGGAGCGGACGGACTGAAGCTTTCTTT	CASRLAFRSGRTEAFF
TRBV25-1	12	many	-	TRBJ1-2	TGTGCCAGCAGTGTAGATGGTTGGGGCTACACCTTC	CASSVDGWGYTF
TRBV12-3/TRBV12-4	15	-	-	TRBJ1-5	TGTGCCAGCAGCTTAGATCAAAAGGATAATCAGCCCCAGCATTTT	CASSLDQKDNQPQHF
TRBV27	16	-	-	TRBJ2-1	TGTGCCAGCAGCTTTTTACGTCAGAGCTCCTACAATGAGCAGTTCTTC	CASSFLRQSSYNEQFF
TRBV5-1	16	-	-	TRBJ2-2	TGCGCCAGCAGCTTGTCCACTAGCACAGACACCGGGGAGCTGTTTTTT	CASSLSTSTDTGELFF
TRBV10-3	11	-	-	TRBJ1-5	TGTGCCATCAGTGACGGGGGGAGTGAGCATTTT	CAISDGGSEHF
TRBV19	15	-	TRBD2	TRBJ2-5	TGTGCCAGCAGTCCAGCGGGGGGGCCGGGAAGTGAGCAGTACTTC	CASSPAGGPGSEQYF
TRBV7-6	14	-	-	TRBJ1-6	TGTGCCAGCAGCTTATCAGGCAGAAATTCACCCCTCCACTTT	CASSLSGRNSPLHF
TRBV7-6	16	-	-	TRBJ2-6	TGTGCCAGCAGCTTAGGGGTGCTAAGTGGGGCCAACGTCCTGACTTTC	CASSLGVLSGANVLTF
TRBV29-1	12	many	-	TRBJ2-7	TGCAGCGTTGCACAGACCTCCTACGAGCAGTACTTC	CSVAQTSYEQYF
TRBV10-3	18	few	-	TRBJ2-3	TGTGCCATCAGTGAGGACGGGGGAGGCAGGGTGGGCACAGATACGCAGTATTTT	CAISEDGGGRVGTDTQYF
TRBV5-4	14	-	-	TRBJ2-5	TGTGCCAGCAGCCCGATAGCGTCCGGGGAGACCCAGTACTTC	CASSPIASGETQYF
TRBV9	16	-	-	TRBJ1-6	TGTGCCAGCAGCCAAATCGGAAGTGATCCTAATTCACCCCTCCACTTT	CASSQIGSDPNSPLHF
TRBV9	16	-	TRBD1	TRBJ2-7	TGTGCCAGCAGCCATACAGGGGTAGGCCTCGTCTACGAGCAGTACTTC	CASSHTGVGLVYEQYF
TRBV12-3/TRBV12-4	15	once	TRBD1	TRBJ1-4	TGTGCCAGCAGTCGTGTAACAGGGGGTAATGAAAAACTGTTTTTT	CASSRVTGGNEKLFF
TRBV9	13	many	-	TRBJ1-1	TGTGCCAGCAGCGTAGGGAGTCTGGCAGAAGCTTTCTTT	CASSVGSLAEAFF
TRBV2	13	many	TRBD2	TRBJ2-7	TGTGCCAGCAGGACGGGACTAGCCTACGAGCAGTACTTC	CASRTGLAYEQYF
TRBV20-1	13	-	-	TRBJ2-7	TGCAGTGCTAGTAACCAGTTGCCCCAGAAGCAGTACTTC	CSASNQLPQKQYF
TRBV7-8	17	-	TRBD2	TRBJ2-7	TGTGCCAGCAGCTACCGGGTAGCGGGGGCCCGGGGCGGCGAGCAGTACTTC	CASSYRVAGARGGEQYF
TRBV4-2	21	-	TRBD2	TRBJ2-3	TGTGCCAGCAGCGGAAGGTGGGGGGGGACTAGCTTAAAAAGTAACACAGATACGCAGTATTTT	CASSGRWGGTSLKSNTDTQYF
TRBV19	15	many	-	TRBJ1-6	TGTGCCAGTAGTCGATTTGGGGAAAATAATTCACCCCTCCACTTT	CASSRFGENNSPLHF
TRBV7-2	14	many	-	TRBJ2-7	TGTGCCAGCAGGTCGACTGTGCCTCTCTACGAGCAGTACTTC	CASRSTVPLYEQYF